This T cell receptor (beta chain) was profiled in a study of OX40 agonist ivuxolimab in advanced cancers. Study information: Earlier treatment with anti-PD-1, anti-PD-L1 or anti-CTLA-4 was permitted, and roughly 40% had received some.

As regards this clone: What it binds is unknown.

Assay: immunoSEQ multiplex PCR; the TCRdb copy retains only in-frame clones and omits some. In the table there are about 27,000 clones, around nine tenths of which are singletons. Autoimmune disease history or systemic immunosuppression led to patients being barred. General study points: Expanded clones belonging to CD8+ T cells outnumbered, on average, those of CD4+.

The source is an adult with an advanced solid tumor such as melanoma, head and neck, liver or kidney cancer. The starting material was CD4+ or CD8+ T cells sorted from blood, obtained in a trial of the OX40 agonist ivuxolimab.

As DNA, the CDR3 is TGTGCCAGCAGCTTTTCAGATTTAGAGCAGTACTTC. Its protein is CASSFSDLEQYF. The chain recombines TRBV11-2 with TRBJ2-5; D remains ambiguous. Germline CDR1 SGHAT, CDR2 FQNNGV. Trimming cost V 3 bases and J 11 bases, with 13 bases left between them. This CDR3 contains 12 residues.